The sequence of this T cell receptor (beta chain) was determined in a study of T cell repertoires in ileal Crohn's disease. As to this clone: Its target is unknown.

Study-level points and caveats: Endoscopic recurrence occurred in every patient whose clonality exceeded 26.8%.

The germline V and J ends were trimmed by 4 bases and 4 bases, with 10 bases remaining between them. Germline CDR1 LGHNA, CDR2 YNFKEQ. The CDR3 covers 13 residues. The time point is: neoterminal ileum biopsy at postoperative endoscopy, about 6 months after surgery. The repertoire was sequenced with immunoSEQ multiplex PCR; TCRdb's copy has only in-frame clones and lacks some. The repertoire includes over 3,500 clones, 85% of them detected once, and over 10% sits in the top ten. This clonotype was sampled from an adult with Crohn's disease. Sequenced material: ileal tissue. This chain joins TRBV4-2 and TRBJ1-1; no firm D call. In nucleotides, the CDR3 is TGTGCCAGCAGCCTTCAGGAGGCCACTGAAGCTTTCTTT. Protein sequence: CASSLQEATEAFF.